The clone carrying this T cell receptor beta chain was counted ten times or more. The data are from a study of T cell repertoires in cytomegalovirus infection. TCRdb fed the reads into MiXCR, producing one record per CDR3 protein. The sample lists 740,000 or so distinct CDR3 sequences; roughly 35% were seen once. Trimming removed 9 bases from V and 6 bases from J, with 11 bases in between. Germline CDR1 reads MNHNS; CDR2 reads SASEGT. This CDR3 has 11 residues. V gene TRBV6-1 combines with J gene TRBJ1-2; D unclear. The TCR sequence derives from a human donor in good health (CMV status not recorded). Some clones in this sample may be carry-over from other donors' samples. Sequencing input: PBMCs. CDR3 nucleotide sequence: TGTGCCAGTAGTCAATTGGATGGCTACACCTTC. Its translation: CASSQLDGYTF.